Listed here are 22 T cell receptor beta chains from one sample, sequenced in a study of blood T cell repertoires in COVID-19. Assay: immunoSEQ multiplex PCR; the TCRdb copy retains only in-frame clones and omits some. This sample carries roughly 39,000 clones, over 75% of them seen once, and the ten largest clones take 9% to 10%. Material for sequencing was peripheral blood. The receptors derive from a human donor in a cohort sampled during active COVID-19.

The gene calls are TRBV3-1 (or the pseudogene TRBV3-2) and TRBJ2-7; 11 bases fit TRBD1. The ends lost 4 bases at V and 6 bases at J; junction bases unmatched: 11. The CDR3 runs 16 residues. The germline V gene encodes CDR1 LGHDT and CDR2 YNNKEL (reference sequence). CDR3 nucleotides: TGTGCCAGCAGCCTGCACGGACAGGGGGCCGACGGCGAGCAGTACTTC. Amino acid sequence: CASSLHGQGADGEQYF.

The chain couples TRBV2 to TRBJ1-2; 9 nucleotides align to TRBD1. The germline gives CDR1 SNHLY, CDR2 FYNNEI. V shed 9 bases and J 8 bases; nucleotides not matched to a gene: 7. CDR3 size: 12 residues. The CDR3 DNA reads as TGTGCCAGTCCGGGACAGGGACGGGGCTACACCTTC. It encodes CASPGQGRGYTF.

This rearrangement joins TRBV6-5 to TRBJ1-5; D call uncertain. Germline CDR1 reads MNHEY; CDR2 reads SVGAGI. With 6 bases removed from V and 7 bases from J, the gap between germline ends came to 13 bases. This CDR3 contains 13 residues. The CDR3 protein is CASSDSLWQPQHF. CDR3 bases: TGTGCCAGCAGCGACTCCTTGTGGCAGCCCCAGCATTTT.

The chain is built from TRBV19 and TRBJ1-2; a possible D gene is TRBD1 (5 bases). Trimming took off 5 bases at V and 14 bases at J, with 24 bases between the two ends. Looked up from germline, CDR1 is LNHDA and CDR2 is SQIVND (reference sequence). This CDR3 spans 14 amino acids. In DNA form, the CDR3 reads TGTGCCAGTAGTGAGTCAACAGGCCGTCGTCAAATGACCTTC. Its protein product is CASSESTGRRQMTF.

The V and J genes are TRBV5-4 and TRBJ2-2; TRBD2 might be the D (6 bases). Trimming removed 5 bases from V and 1 base from J, with 18 bases in between. Germline lookup yields CDR1 SGHNT and CDR2 YYREEE (reference sequence). The CDR3 consists of 17 residues. In DNA, the CDR3 is TGTGCCAGCAGAACCCGGGAAGGACTACAGAACACCGGGGAGCTGTTTTTT. Its protein product is CASRTREGLQNTGELFF.

This chain uses TRBV30 with TRBJ1-2; maybe TRBD1 (5 bases). V lost 0 bases and J 14 bases, leaving 13 bases between the germline ends. CDR3 length equals 11 residues. Germline V CDR1 and CDR2: GTSNPN, SVGIG (reference sequence). The CDR3 protein is CAWSVARRDTF. The CDR3 nucleotides read TGTGCCTGGAGTGTAGCGCGCAGGGATACCTTC.

This rearrangement joins TRBV6-1 to TRBJ2-7, with 10 bases matching TRBD1. This CDR3 is built from 15 residues. V trimming: 0 bases; J trimming: 5 bases; junction bases outside the gene matches: 4. Germline values: CDR1 MNHNS, CDR2 SASEGT. The CDR3 loop is CASSEAGQGRNEQYF. In nucleotides, the CDR3 is TGTGCCAGCAGTGAAGCGGGACAGGGGCGGAACGAGCAGTACTTC.

The chain uses TRBV9 and TRBJ2-6, with 10 bases that match TRBD1. The J segment lost 3 bases and the V segment lost 6 bases, leaving 6 bases of the junction unmatched. The CDR3 consists of 16 residues. The germline CDR1 and CDR2 sequences are SGDLS and YYNGEE. Here the CDR3 DNA reads TGTGCCAGCACCGGGACAGGGGACGTTGGGGCCAACGTCCTGACTTTC. Translation: CASTGTGDVGANVLTF.

This clone was detected only a few times. V usage is TRBV9 and J usage is TRBJ2-2; D might be TRBD2 (6 bases). CDR1 SGDLS and CDR2 YYNGEE come from the germline V gene. V was trimmed by 0 bases and J by 0 bases, leaving 9 bases between them. CDR3 length equals 16 residues. This CDR3 is CASSVVAEANTGELFF. The CDR3 DNA follows: TGTGCCAGCAGCGTAGTAGCGGAGGCGAACACCGGGGAGCTGTTTTTT.

The chain carries TRBV30 and TRBJ2-1, with 7 nucleotides matching TRBD2. With V trimmed by 4 bases and J by 7 bases, 7 bases remained unmatched. The germline V gene has CDR1 GTSNPN and CDR2 SVGIG (reference sequence). CDR3 length: 13 residues. The CDR3 is CAWTSGLLNEQFF. CDR3 nucleotide sequence: TGTGCCTGGACTAGCGGCCTGTTAAATGAGCAGTTCTTC.

The chain recombines TRBV5-1 with TRBJ2-1; possible D gene TRBD2, 5 bases. Trimming took 7 bases from V and 1 from J, leaving 12 bases between them. This CDR3 region has 14 residues. Germline V gene sequence: CDR1 SGHRS, CDR2 YFSETQ. DNA of the CDR3: TGCGCCAGCCGGGGTGTTACGTCCTACAATGAGCAGTTCTTC. Amino acids: CASRGVTSYNEQFF.

The chain uses TRBV18 and TRBJ2-5; D is perhaps TRBD2 (6 bases). V was trimmed by 3 bases and J by 7 bases, leaving 15 bases between them. Germline values: CDR1 KGHSH, CDR2 LQKENI. The CDR3 extends over 14 amino acids. For the CDR3, the DNA is TGTGCCAGCTCACCGGGCCGGGAGATCGGGACCCAGTACTTC. It is translated as CASSPGREIGTQYF.

The gene calls are TRBV19 and TRBJ1-4; a possible D gene is TRBD1 (5 bases). Between the trimmed V and J ends, which lost 5 bases and 5 bases, there was a span of 9 bases. The CDR3 is made up of 13 amino acids. The germline V gene has CDR1 LNHDA and CDR2 SQIVND (reference sequence). CDR3 in DNA: TGTGCCAGTAGTCTGGCAGGGAATGAAAAACTGTTTTTT. Its translation: CASSLAGNEKLFF.

V gene TRBV19 combines with J gene TRBJ2-1, with 7 positions matching TRBD1. The CDR3 has 15 amino acids. Trimming took 1 base from V and 8 from J; bases not matched to a gene: 8. Germline CDR1 reads LNHDA; CDR2 reads SQIVND (reference sequence). This chain's CDR3 is CASSIGLRGLDEQFF. CDR3 nucleotide sequence: TGTGCCAGTAGTATAGGTCTGAGGGGGCTCGATGAGCAGTTCTTC.

The chain recombines TRBV4-1 with TRBJ2-2; D gene uncertain. This CDR3 spans 15 amino acids. Germline V gene data show CDR1 as MGHRA and CDR2 as YSYEKL. Trimming pared 1 base from V and 1 base from J, leaving 7 bases between. DNA for the CDR3: TGCGCCAGCAGCCAAGGACAAAAGAACACCGGGGAGCTGTTTTTT. It specifies CASSQGQKNTGELFF.

The rearrangement joins TRBV5-1 to TRBJ2-7, with TRBD2 matching 8 bases. The V segment lost 0 bases and the J segment 7 bases; nucleotides outside the gene matches: 9. The germline gives CDR1 SGHRS, CDR2 YFSETQ. This CDR3 comprises 15 residues. The CDR3 is CASSLGSGNLLEQYF. The CDR3 nucleotides are TGCGCCAGCAGCTTGGGTAGCGGGAACCTACTGGAGCAGTACTTC.

J is TRBJ1-6 and V is TRBV6-5; 7 bases align to TRBD1. The V segment lost 7 bases and the J segment 6 bases; nucleotides outside the gene matches: 3. The CDR3 is 13 amino acids. Germline V gene data show CDR1 as MNHEY and CDR2 as SVGAGI. In nucleotides, the CDR3 is TGTGCCAGCACCAGGGGGATTAATTCACCCCTCCACTTT. Translated: CASTRGINSPLHF.

The rearrangement links TRBV7-9 to TRBJ2-3; TRBD2 agrees at 9 bases. The CDR3 spans 16 residues. CDR1 and CDR2 from the germline V gene are SEHNR and FQNEAQ (reference sequence). J gave up 0 bases and V 5 bases, and 6 bases lay outside the gene matches. Here the CDR3 DNA reads TGTGCCAGCAGCCATACTAGCGGGCATAGCACAGATACGCAGTATTTT. Encoded protein: CASSHTSGHSTDTQYF.

V gene TRBV7-2 combines with J gene TRBJ1-1; a possible D gene is TRBD1 (6 bases). This CDR3 has 14 amino acids. Germline V gives CDR1 SGHTA, CDR2 FQGNSA. The germline V and J ends were trimmed by 1 base and 4 bases, with 10 bases remaining between them. The CDR3 nucleotides read TGTGCCAGCAGCTTAGAGGGGGTGCCCACTGAAGCTTTCTTT. Protein product: CASSLEGVPTEAFF.

To note about this clone: At one boundary the junction diverges from the germline segment, which might be a read error. The chain links TRBV12-5 to TRBJ2-2; the D gene is possibly TRBD2 (5 bases). CDR3 length: 14 residues. Germline CDR1 LGHNT, CDR2 FRNRAP. CDR3 protein: CASGPGTLTGELFF. CDR3 in DNA: TGTGCTAGTGGACCGGGCACCCTCACCGGGGAACTGTTTTTT.

This CDR3 reads CASSSDRGLRNTEAFF. The CDR3 bases are TGCGCCAGCAGCTCGGACAGGGGGCTGAGGAACACTGAAGCTTTCTTT. The V gene is TRBV5-1, the J gene TRBJ1-1; 11 bases fit TRBD1. The germline V gene encodes CDR1 SGHRS and CDR2 YFSETQ. V lost 3 bases to trimming and J lost 1 base; unmatched junction nucleotides: 5. The CDR3 runs to 16 residues.

The chain joins TRBV3-1 (or the pseudogene TRBV3-2) to TRBJ1-3, with TRBD1 matching over 9 bases. The germline V gene has CDR1 LGHDT and CDR2 YNNKEL (reference sequence). This CDR3 has 16 residues. V was pared by 2 bases and J by 8 bases, with 10 bases of the junction left unmatched. CDR3 nucleotide sequence: TGTGCCAGCAGCCAACCCACGACAGGGGGAGTACACACCATATATTTT. Translated: CASSQPTTGGVHTIYF.